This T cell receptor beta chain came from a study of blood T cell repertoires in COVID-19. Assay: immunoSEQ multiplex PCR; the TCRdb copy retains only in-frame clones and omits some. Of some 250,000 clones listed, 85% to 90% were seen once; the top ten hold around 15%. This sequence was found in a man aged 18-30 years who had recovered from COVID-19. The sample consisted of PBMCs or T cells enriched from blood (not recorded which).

The CDR3 loop is CATSRGPAASGEKLFF. The CDR3 bases are TGTGCCACCAGCAGAGGTCCTGCCGCCTCAGGTGAAAAACTGTTTTTT. This chain connects TRBV15 to TRBJ1-4; D uncertain. Trimming cost V 1 base and J 7 bases, with 16 bases left between them. The CDR3 loop spans 16 amino acids. Germline V gene lookup returns CDR1 LNHNV and CDR2 YYDKDF (reference sequence).